These 25 T cell receptor beta chains were all obtained from the same sample, sequenced in a study of blood T cell repertoires in COVID-19. The assay was immunoSEQ multiplex PCR, and TCRdb's table has in-frame clones only and misses some. The sample records under 75,000 clones, around 67% being singletons. Sequencing was carried out using peripheral blood. All receptors come from a man aged 55 to 69 with acute or convalescent COVID-19.

The chain links TRBV5-1 to TRBJ1-2; TRBD1 aligns across 9 bases. V was pared by 4 bases and J by 8 bases, with 9 bases of the junction left unmatched. CDR3 length: 14 amino acids. The germline V gene has CDR1 SGHRS and CDR2 YFSETQ. CDR3 sequence (DNA): TGCGCCAGCAGCCCAGGGACAGGGTCGGGAGGCTACACCTTC. It specifies CASSPGTGSGGYTF.

The V and J genes are TRBV30 and TRBJ2-7, with 7 bases lining up with TRBD1. Trimming cost V 8 bases and J 2 bases; bases outside gene matches: 9. CDR1 is GTSNPN and CDR2 is SVGIG in the germline V gene (reference sequence). This CDR3 has 13 amino acids. This chain's CDR3 is CASQGRGTYEQYF. CDR3 DNA: TGTGCCAGTCAGGGCAGGGGGACCTACGAGCAGTACTTC.

CDR3 sequence: CASSQGTEAFF. DNA for the CDR3: TGTGCCAGCAGCCAGGGGACTGAAGCTTTCTTT. The chain joins TRBV11-2 to TRBJ1-1, with D tentatively TRBD1 (6 bases). The V end lost 5 bases, the J end lost 5 bases, and 6 bases lay between the germline ends. The CDR3 is made up of 11 amino acids. From germline, CDR1 is SGHAT and CDR2 FQNNGV.

Only a few counts were recorded for this clone. The rearrangement uses TRBV5-1 and TRBJ2-2; D may be TRBD2 (5 bases). V gave up 0 bases and J gave up 3 bases, with 12 bases separating them. CDR1 and CDR2 (germline): SGHRS, YFSETQ. The CDR3 is made up of 16 amino acids. This CDR3 is CASSLAPAEDTGELFF. The CDR3 coding sequence is TGCGCCAGCAGCTTGGCTCCAGCGGAGGACACCGGGGAGCTGTTTTTT. The full variable domain, rest sourced from reference TRBV5-1 and TRBJ2-2, is KAGVTQTPRYLIKTRGQQVTLSCSPISGHRSVSWYQQTPGQGLQFLFEYFSETQRNKGNFPGRFSGRQFSNSRSEMNVSTLELGDSALYLCASSLAPAEDTGELFFGEGSRLTVL.

The chain recombines TRBV30 with TRBJ2-3; 12 bases match TRBD2. Germline lookup yields CDR1 GTSNPN and CDR2 SVGIG (reference sequence). The CDR3 spans 14 residues. V shed 4 bases and J 5 bases; nucleotides not matched to a gene: 4. Here the CDR3 DNA reads TGTGCCTGGACAAAGGGACTAGCGGGAGATACGCAGTATTTT. Translated: CAWTKGLAGDTQYF. Filled out from reference TRBV30 and TRBJ2-3, the complete variable domain reads SQTIHQWPATLVQPVGSPLSLECTVEGTSNPNLYWYRQAAGRGLQLLFYSVGIGQISSEVPQNLSASRPQDRQFILSSKKLLLSDSGFYLCAWTKGLAGDTQYFGPGTRLTVL.

This clone was counted only a few times. The chain employs TRBV10-3 and TRBJ2-5; no reliable D call. From germline, CDR1 is ENHRY and CDR2 SYGVKD. V was pared by 3 bases and J by 2 bases, with 10 bases between. CDR3 length equals 14 residues. CDR3 in amino acids: CAISDLADQETQYF. CDR3 nucleotide sequence: TGTGCCATCAGTGATCTGGCAGATCAAGAGACCCAGTACTTC.

The genes are TRBV30 and TRBJ2-3, with TRBD1 matching 7 bases. Trimming at V came to 1 base and at J to 1 base, leaving 5 bases not matched to a gene. Germline CDR1 is GTSNPN and CDR2 is SVGIG (reference sequence). The CDR3 runs to 15 residues. CDR3: CAWSGGGPGTDTQYF. The CDR3 bases are TGTGCCTGGAGTGGAGGGGGCCCTGGCACAGATACGCAGTATTTT.

The chain employs TRBV27 and TRBJ2-5; TRBD1 matches 9 bases. This CDR3 comprises 15 residues. CDR1 MNHEY and CDR2 SMNVEV come from the germline V gene (reference sequence). Trimming took 7 bases from V and 0 from J; bases not matched to a gene: 6. The chain's CDR3 is CASKDGDRDQETQYF. CDR3 DNA sequence: TGTGCCAGCAAGGACGGGGACAGGGACCAAGAGACCCAGTACTTC.

The genes are TRBV5-6 and TRBJ1-1; 7 bases are shared with TRBD1. The CDR3 has 13 amino acids. From germline, CDR1 is SGHDT and CDR2 YYEEEE. With 4 bases clipped from V and 3 bases from J, the junction kept 3 bases outside the gene matches. CDR3 residues: CASSVDRDTEAFF. CDR3 bases: TGTGCCAGCAGCGTCGACAGGGACACTGAAGCTTTCTTT. The entire variable domain, with the rest obtained from reference TRBV5-6 and TRBJ1-1, is as follows: DAGVTQSPTHLIKTRGQQVTLRCSPKSGHDTVSWYQQALGQGPQFIFQYYEEEERQRGNFPDRFSGHQFPNYSSELNVNALLLGDSALYLCASSVDRDTEAFFGQGTRLTVV.

This clone occurred a few times. This chain links TRBV30 with TRBJ2-1; 14 bases agree with TRBD2. This CDR3 has 16 amino acids. CDR1 and CDR2 from the germline V gene are GTSNPN and SVGIG (reference sequence). After removal of 2 bases from V and 8 bases from J, the junction contained 8 bases not matched to a gene. For the CDR3, the DNA is TGTGCCTGGAGTCGTAGACTAGCGGGAGGGAACGATGAGCAGTTCTTC. Translation gives CAWSRRLAGGNDEQFF.

This clone turned up a few times. The rearrangement uses TRBV9 and TRBJ1-6; 7 bases are shared with TRBD1. Germline CDR1 and CDR2: SGDLS and YYNGEE. The trim removed 1 base at V and 7 bases at J, leaving 17 bases unmatched. This CDR3 has 19 amino acids. The CDR3 loop is CASSVRHLRMTGWNSPLHF. The DNA of the CDR3 is TGTGCCAGCAGCGTACGACACCTACGGATGACAGGGTGGAATTCACCCCTCCACTTT.

The chain uses TRBV5-6 and TRBJ2-5, with 7 bases that match TRBD1. Germline V gene sequence: CDR1 SGHDT, CDR2 YYEEEE. V lost 3 bases, J lost 2 bases, and 7 bases stayed unmatched. The CDR3 extends over 15 amino acids. In nucleotides, the CDR3 is TGTGCCAGCAGCTCGGCCGGGACAGATCAAGAGACCCAGTACTTC. Encoded protein: CASSSAGTDQETQYF.

The chain links TRBV7-8 to TRBJ2-7; TRBD1 might be the D (5 bases). CDR1 is SGHVS, CDR2 FQNEAQ, per germline. V dropped 5 bases and J dropped 3 bases, with 11 bases sitting between them. The CDR3 spans 13 residues. CDR3 residues: CASSRTRSYEQYF. The CDR3 DNA sequence: TGTGCCAGCAGCCGGACACGCAGCTACGAGCAGTACTTC.

This clone was counted between two and nine times. This rearrangement joins TRBV15 to TRBJ1-2; a weak D match, TRBD1 (5 bases). Trimming removed 0 bases from V and 7 bases from J, with 6 bases in between. The CDR3 consists of 12 residues. Germline V CDR1 and CDR2: LNHNV, YYDKDF (reference sequence). CDR3 loop: CATSRDRGGYTF. The CDR3 DNA sequence: TGTGCCACCAGCAGAGATAGGGGTGGCTACACCTTC.

In this sample, this clone turned up a few times. The chain carries TRBV19 and TRBJ2-2; the D gene is possibly TRBD1 (6 bases). The CDR3 is made up of 14 amino acids. The V gene's germline CDR1 is LNHDA and CDR2 SQIVND (reference sequence). V dropped 8 bases and J dropped 5 bases, with 15 bases sitting between them. DNA of the CDR3: TGTGCCAGTGTCGGACAGTTTAGTACCGGGGAGCTGTTTTTT. Translation: CASVGQFSTGELFF. Complete variable domain (other parts from reference TRBV19 and TRBJ2-2): DGGITQSPKYLFRKEGQNVTLSCEQNLNHDAMYWYRQDPGQGLRLIYYSQIVNDFQKGDIAEGYSVSREKKESFPLTVTSAQKNPTAFYLCASVGQFSTGELFFGEGSRLTVL.

This clone was seen more than once but under ten times. J is TRBJ2-7 and V is TRBV28; TRBD2 matches 7 bases. Trimming removed 7 bases from V and 2 bases from J; junction bases left unmatched: 5. Germline V lookup: CDR1 MDHEN, CDR2 SYDVKM. There are 13 residues in the CDR3. The CDR3 bases are TGTGCCAGCATTTCAAGCGGGGCCTACGAGCAGTACTTC. Translated: CASISSGAYEQYF.

This clone showed up many times. The chain recombines TRBV13 with TRBJ1-1; 10 bases are shared with TRBD1. Trimming cost V 5 bases and J 6 bases; bases outside gene matches: 6. The CDR3 spans 14 residues. Looked up from germline, CDR1 is PRHDT and CDR2 is FYEKMQ (reference sequence). CDR3 amino acids: CASSKRQGAAEAFF. CDR3 in DNA: TGTGCCAGCAGCAAACGACAGGGGGCCGCTGAAGCTTTCTTT. Combining the CDR3 with reference TRBV13 and TRBJ1-1 gives the whole variable domain AAGVIQSPRHLIKEKRETATLKCYPIPRHDTVYWYQQGPGQDPQFLISFYEKMQSDKGSIPDRFSAQQFSDYHSELNMSSLELGDSALYFCASSKRQGAAEAFFGQGTRLTVV.

As for this clone: Other DNA sequences in this specimen translate into the identical CDR3. This chain connects TRBV7-9 to TRBJ1-2; D is perhaps TRBD1 (6 bases). CDR1 and CDR2 (germline): SEHNR, FQNEAQ (reference sequence). Trimming stripped 5 bases from V and 4 bases from J, with 11 bases between. This CDR3 is built from 13 residues. CDR3 sequence reads: CASSPTGTYGYTF. The CDR3 DNA sequence: TGTGCCAGCAGCCCCACAGGGACCTATGGCTACACCTTC.

There are a few counts of this clone. V and J are TRBV10-1 and TRBJ2-1; D is ambiguous. Germline CDR1 WNHNN, CDR2 SYGVQD (reference sequence). Trimming pared 9 bases from V and 4 bases from J, leaving 16 bases between. This CDR3 has 14 residues. The DNA of the CDR3 is TGCGCCAGAAACCGGTGGTGGAGTTACAATGAGCAGTTCTTC. This encodes CARNRWWSYNEQFF.

V is TRBV18 and J is TRBJ1-2; 9 nucleotides align to TRBD1. CDR3 length equals 18 residues. Germline CDR1 is KGHSH and CDR2 is LQKENI. Trimming at V came to 4 bases and at J to 2 bases, leaving 14 bases not matched to a gene. The chain's CDR3 is CASSRQVSGGTGNYGYTF. CDR3 nucleotides: TGTGCCAGCTCACGCCAAGTGAGTGGAGGGACAGGGAACTATGGCTACACCTTC.

The V call is TRBV7-6, the J call TRBJ2-7; possibly TRBD1 for D (5 bases). Trimming left V 5 bases short and J 1 base short, with 12 bases between. Germline loops: CDR1 SGHVS, CDR2 FNYEAQ. This CDR3 is built from 14 residues. CDR3 DNA: TGTGCCAGCAGCCTAGGGTCAGGGTCCTACGAGCAGTACTTC. Translation: CASSLGSGSYEQYF.

The chain has TRBV12-5 and TRBJ1-2, with TRBD1 as a possible D gene (6 bases). The ends were cut back, 3 bases at V and 4 bases at J, with 12 bases in the middle. The CDR3 length is 14 residues. Per the germline V gene, CDR1 is LGHNT and CDR2 is FRNRAP. CDR3 residues: CASGLEGQPYGYTF. CDR3 nucleotides: TGTGCTAGTGGTTTAGAGGGACAACCCTATGGCTACACCTTC.

This clone is a singleton in its sample. This chain joins TRBV11-2 and TRBJ1-1, with D unresolved. This CDR3 is built from 15 residues. V gave up 1 base and J gave up 7 bases, with 16 bases separating them. From germline, CDR1 is SGHAT and CDR2 FQNNGV. CDR3 nucleotides: TGTGCCAGCAGCTTAGCCCTAGGTCGAGGAGTTGAAGCTTTCTTT. It codes for CASSLALGRGVEAFF. Looking up the rest from reference TRBV11-2 and TRBJ1-1 gives the full variable domain: EAGVAQSPRYKIIEKRQSVAFWCNPISGHATLYWYQQILGQGPKLLIQFQNNGVVDDSQLPKDRFSAERLKGVDSTLKIQPAKLEDSAVYLCASSLALGRGVEAFFGQGTRLTVV.

The rearrangement links TRBV30 to TRBJ2-1; 7 bases align to TRBD1. CDR1 is GTSNPN and CDR2 is SVGIG in the germline V gene (reference sequence). This CDR3 spans 13 amino acids. The ends lost 5 bases at V and 5 bases at J; junction bases unmatched: 6. The CDR3 DNA reads TGTGCCTGGGACAGGGCCAAGGACAATGAGCAGTTCTTC. Protein product: CAWDRAKDNEQFF.

The rearrangement joins TRBV6-5 to TRBJ2-3; D perhaps matches TRBD1 (5 bases). The CDR3 consists of 12 residues. Looked up from germline, CDR1 is MNHEY and CDR2 is SVGAGI. The V end lost 11 bases, the J end lost 7 bases, and 16 bases lay between the germline ends. DNA of the CDR3: TGTGCCTCTGGACACCAGGGATATACGCAGTATTTT. The encoded protein is CASGHQGYTQYF.